What follows describes a single T cell receptor (beta chain). The antigen is undetermined. Trimming shortened V by 6 bases and J by 0 bases, and 26 bases separated the two germline ends. Germline V lookup: CDR1 SNHLY, CDR2 FYNNEI. CDR3 size: 19 residues. This sample is part of a study of cytomegalovirus exposure and HLA in healthy donors. TCRdb's copy holds only in-frame clones and misses some; the assay was immunoSEQ multiplex PCR. Of over 55,000 clones detected, around nine tenths appear once; the ten largest clones hold about 3%. General study results and limits: Subsequent analysis showed first-cohort TCR clusters tending to co-occur in more than 95 validation repertoires.

The specimen sequenced was PBMCs. This clonotype was obtained from a man between 18 and 29 years old in good health and CMV-seronegative. V and J are TRBV2 and TRBJ1-1; D might be TRBD1 (6 bases). CDR3 loop: CASRDALRDPGGLNTEAFF. The DNA of the CDR3 is TGTGCCAGCAGGGACGCTCTCCGGGACCCCGGGGGGCTGAACACTGAAGCTTTCTTT.